What follows are 23 T cell receptor beta chains derived from one specimen sequenced in a study of blood T cell repertoires in COVID-19. Profiled with immunoSEQ multiplex PCR; TCRdb holds only in-frame clones, not every one. In the table there are over 130,000 clones, about four fifths of which are singletons. The source material was PBMCs or T cells enriched from blood (not recorded which). The receptors were sampled from a woman younger than 35 who had been exposed to COVID-19.

The rearrangement links TRBV3-1 (or the pseudogene TRBV3-2) to TRBJ1-1, with a tentative D call TRBD1 (6 bases). The CDR3 is 14 amino acids. V shed 4 bases and J shed 7 bases, with 16 bases lying between them. Per the germline V gene, CDR1 is LGHDT and CDR2 is YNNKEL (reference sequence). Written as DNA, the CDR3 is TGTGCCAGCAGCCTACACCCCTACAGGGTTGAAGCTTTCTTT. Protein sequence: CASSLHPYRVEAFF.

The rearrangement links TRBV5-1 to TRBJ2-4, with 7 positions matching TRBD1. The CDR3 consists of 20 residues. After removal of 4 bases from V and 1 base from J, the junction contained 20 bases not matched to a gene. Germline-derived CDR1 and CDR2 are SGHRS and YFSETQ. The CDR3 loop reads CASSQARQGPMVGAKNIQYF. CDR3 DNA: TGCGCCAGCAGCCAAGCCCGACAGGGCCCTATGGTGGGGGCCAAAAACATTCAGTACTTC.

The sample holds one count of this clone. The chain links TRBV2 to TRBJ2-2, with 10 bases matching TRBD2. The V gene's germline CDR1 is SNHLY and CDR2 FYNNEI. Trimming cost V 6 bases and J 0 bases; bases outside gene matches: 1. This CDR3 region has 15 residues. For the CDR3, the DNA is TGTGCCAGCAGACTAGCGGGACCGAACACCGGGGAGCTGTTTTTT. It specifies CASRLAGPNTGELFF.

The chain combines TRBV7-9 with TRBJ1-2; D not certain. Germline V gene lookup returns CDR1 SEHNR and CDR2 FQNEAQ (reference sequence). Trimming removed 5 bases at V and 14 bases at J, with 15 bases between. The CDR3 has 11 amino acids. The CDR3 region is CASSPTLVGTF. DNA of the CDR3: TGTGCCAGCAGCCCCACCCTGGTCGGTACCTTC.

This clone was counted once. The rearrangement links TRBV28 to TRBJ1-3; the D gene is possibly TRBD1 (5 bases). Trimming left V 3 bases short and J 0 bases short, with 12 bases between. The CDR3 loop spans 16 amino acids. The germline V gene encodes CDR1 MDHEN and CDR2 SYDVKM. Here the CDR3 reads CASSFYQDNSGNTIYF. The CDR3 DNA reads as TGTGCCAGCAGTTTTTACCAGGACAACTCTGGAAACACCATATATTTT.

CDR3 protein: CASLGLVVNTGELFF. The CDR3 coding sequence is TGTGCCAGTCTAGGACTAGTGGTTAACACCGGGGAGCTGTTTTTT. The gene calls are TRBV28 and TRBJ2-2; 7 nucleotides agree with TRBD2. Germline V CDR1 and CDR2: MDHEN, SYDVKM. V shed 9 bases and J 2 bases; nucleotides not matched to a gene: 9. The CDR3 length is 15 residues.

The chain carries TRBV28 and TRBJ2-5, with D possibly matching TRBD1 (6 bases). The CDR3 loop spans 13 amino acids. CDR1 MDHEN and CDR2 SYDVKM come from the germline V gene. V was pared by 2 bases and J by 6 bases, with 10 bases between. The CDR3 DNA reads as TGTGCCAGCAGTTTAACAGGGATGAAGACCCAGTACTTC. Translated, it gives CASSLTGMKTQYF.

The chain employs TRBV18 and TRBJ1-2; possible D gene TRBD1, 5 bases. CDR1 KGHSH and CDR2 LQKENI come from the germline V gene. V lost 2 bases and J lost 0, with 16 bases in between. The CDR3 length is 17 residues. CDR3 sequence (DNA): TGTGCCAGCTCACCATGGGAGGGGTCAGCTACTAACTATGGCTACACCTTC. This encodes CASSPWEGSATNYGYTF.

The chain links TRBV7-9 to TRBJ2-1; 8 nucleotides match TRBD2. This CDR3 has 16 residues. V shed 2 bases and J 3 bases; nucleotides not matched to a gene: 6. Germline CDR1 is SEHNR and CDR2 is FQNEAQ (reference sequence). In DNA, the CDR3 is TGTGCCAGCAGCTTACTACGGGAGGGCCTCTACAATGAGCAGTTCTTC. Translating it yields CASSLLREGLYNEQFF.

The chain links TRBV4-2 to TRBJ2-2, with D tentatively TRBD2 (6 bases). Germline V gene sequence: CDR1 LGHNA, CDR2 YNFKEQ. This CDR3 has 13 amino acids. Trimming stripped 3 bases from V and 6 bases from J, with 8 bases between. The CDR3 is CASSHIAAGELFF. CDR3 in DNA: TGTGCCAGCAGCCACATAGCGGCCGGGGAGCTGTTTTTT.

This chain joins TRBV5-1 and TRBJ1-6; D is possibly TRBD1 (5 bases). The CDR3 sequence is 18 residues long. Germline V gene sequence: CDR1 SGHRS, CDR2 YFSETQ. Deletions cut 0 bases from V and 2 bases from J, with 15 bases between. CDR3 sequence reads: CASSLAGGGDPYNSPLHF. CDR3 sequence (DNA): TGCGCCAGCAGCTTGGCCGGTGGAGGGGACCCCTATAATTCACCCCTCCACTTT. Complete variable domain (other parts from reference TRBV5-1 and TRBJ1-6): KAGVTQTPRYLIKTRGQQVTLSCSPISGHRSVSWYQQTPGQGLQFLFEYFSETQRNKGNFPGRFSGRQFSNSRSEMNVSTLELGDSALYLCASSLAGGGDPYNSPLHFGNGTRLTVT.

The chain has TRBV5-1 and TRBJ2-4, with 13 bases that match TRBD2. Germline V gene data show CDR1 as SGHRS and CDR2 as YFSETQ. The CDR3 runs 20 residues. The J segment lost 6 bases and the V segment lost 3 bases, leaving 18 bases of the junction unmatched. The CDR3 bases are TGCGCCAGCAGCTGGGGCCTGATCGGTGGGACTAGCGGGAAGACAAACATTCAGTACTTC. It specifies CASSWGLIGGTSGKTNIQYF.

Only one count was recorded for this clone. The chain joins TRBV28 to TRBJ2-7; 10 nucleotides align to TRBD2. This CDR3 is built from 15 residues. Losses at the gene ends were 5 bases for V and 5 bases for J; bases not matched to a gene: 9. The germline V gene has CDR1 MDHEN and CDR2 SYDVKM. The CDR3 here is CASSELSGRADEQYF. The CDR3 DNA reads TGTGCCAGCAGTGAACTAAGCGGGAGGGCCGACGAGCAGTACTTC.

The chain is built from TRBV28 and TRBJ2-1; 12 bases line up with TRBD1. The junction had 10 bases not matched to a gene; V was cut back by 5 bases and J by 8 bases. This CDR3 is built from 16 residues. Germline V CDR1 and CDR2: MDHEN, SYDVKM. Here the CDR3 DNA reads TGTGCCAGCAGTAAACTACCGGGACAGGGGGCCGATGAGCAGTTCTTC. This codes for CASSKLPGQGADEQFF.

The chain is built from TRBV10-2 and TRBJ1-5; the D is unclear. The V gene lost 3 bases and the J gene lost 5 bases, with 5 bases spanning the gap. The CDR3 spans 12 residues. Germline V gives CDR1 WSHSY, CDR2 SAAADI. This CDR3 reads CASSDQDQPQHF. DNA of the CDR3: TGCGCCAGCAGTGATCAGGATCAGCCCCAGCATTTT.

The V gene is TRBV7-8, the J gene TRBJ2-7; possibly TRBD2 for D (6 bases). Trimming removed 5 bases from V and 0 bases from J, with 23 bases in between. Germline V lookup: CDR1 SGHVS, CDR2 FQNEAQ. The CDR3 has 18 residues. Here the CDR3 DNA reads TGTGCCAGCAGCCCAGTTCGGGGGACCCGAAGGAGCTCCTACGAGCAGTACTTC. This encodes CASSPVRGTRRSSYEQYF.

The chain is built from TRBV29-1 and TRBJ2-5; 11 nucleotides match TRBD2. This CDR3 spans 16 amino acids. Germline CDR1 reads SQVTM; CDR2 reads ANQGSEA. After removal of 3 bases from V and 5 bases from J, the junction contained 11 bases not matched to a gene. The CDR3 sequence is CSVEGLAVGPRETQYF. DNA of the CDR3: TGCAGCGTTGAGGGACTAGCGGTGGGGCCCCGGGAGACCCAGTACTTC.

J is TRBJ2-7 and V is TRBV19; 7 bases fit TRBD2. The V gene end was trimmed by 2 bases and the J gene end by 4 bases; junction bases not matched to a gene: 8. The CDR3 covers 15 residues. Germline V CDR1 and CDR2: LNHDA, SQIVND (reference sequence). CDR3 DNA sequence: TGTGCCAGTAGTATACAGCGGGGAAAGGGATACGAGCAGTACTTC. This codes for CASSIQRGKGYEQYF.

Only a few counts were recorded for this clone. The chain recombines TRBV12-5 with TRBJ1-2; D may be TRBD1 (6 bases). Looked up from germline, CDR1 is LGHNT and CDR2 is FRNRAP. V lost 5 bases, J lost 3 bases, and 13 bases lay in between. The CDR3 has 14 residues. This CDR3 is CASGLEQGYYGYTF. The CDR3 DNA reads TGTGCTAGTGGTCTGGAACAGGGTTACTATGGCTACACCTTC.

The chain is built from TRBV19 and TRBJ2-1; 8 nucleotides agree with TRBD2. In germline, CDR1 is LNHDA, CDR2 SQIVND (reference sequence). The CDR3 totals 15 residues. The J segment lost 5 bases and the V segment lost 2 bases, leaving 5 bases of the junction unmatched. The CDR3, as DNA: TGTGCCAGTAGTATAAGCGGGAGCGGGGACAATGAGCAGTTCTTC. Its protein is CASSISGSGDNEQFF.

The rearrangement links TRBV5-1 to TRBJ2-3, with D possibly being TRBD2 (5 bases). The germline V and J ends were trimmed by 2 bases and 6 bases, with 16 bases remaining between them. The CDR3 consists of 15 residues. Germline-derived CDR1 and CDR2 are SGHRS and YFSETQ. The CDR3: CASSLISERADTQYF. The CDR3 nucleotides are TGCGCCAGCAGCTTAATTAGCGAGAGGGCGGATACGCAGTATTTT.

This chain's CDR3 is CAFRPSGANVLTF. The CDR3 DNA follows: TGTGCCTTCCGTCCCTCTGGGGCCAACGTCCTGACTTTC. This chain uses TRBV30 with TRBJ2-6; D uncertain. V gave up 7 bases and J gave up 0 bases, with 7 bases separating them. Germline CDR1 is GTSNPN and CDR2 is SVGIG (reference sequence). This CDR3 is built from 13 residues.

This clone showed up just a few times. The V call is TRBV30, the J call TRBJ2-7, with 11 bases matching TRBD2. The J segment lost 4 bases and the V segment lost 7 bases, leaving 9 bases of the junction unmatched. Germline V gives CDR1 GTSNPN, CDR2 SVGIG (reference sequence). The CDR3 is 14 residues long. The CDR3 DNA follows: TGTGCCTCCAGAAAGACTAGCGGGACTTACGAGCAGTACTTC. It specifies CASRKTSGTYEQYF. Full variable domain (outside the CDR3, taken from reference TRBV30 and TRBJ2-7): SQTIHQWPATLVQPVGSPLSLECTVEGTSNPNLYWYRQAAGRGLQLLFYSVGIGQISSEVPQNLSASRPQDRQFILSSKKLLLSDSGFYLCASRKTSGTYEQYFGPGTRLTVT.